The 15 T cell receptor beta chains reported below all come from one sample, sequenced in a study of blood T cell repertoires in COVID-19. Sequenced by immunoSEQ multiplex PCR; TCRdb stores in-frame clones only, minus some. The table lists hundreds of thousands of clones, around 87% of them singletons. Material for sequencing was peripheral blood. The receptors shown here come from a woman between 40 and 55 years old with COVID-19, enrolled during active disease.

The rearrangement uses TRBV6-2 or TRBV6-3 and TRBJ2-7; 9 bases are shared with TRBD2. CDR1 is MNHEY and CDR2 is SVGEGT in the germline V gene. With V trimmed by 1 base and J by 0 bases, 7 bases remained unmatched. The CDR3 contains 17 residues. CDR3 protein: CASSYFSGSSTSYEQYF. In DNA form, the CDR3 reads TGTGCCAGCAGTTACTTTAGCGGGAGTAGCACCTCCTACGAGCAGTACTTC.

The chain couples TRBV20-1 to TRBJ1-5; the D gene is possibly TRBD1 (5 bases). This CDR3 is 11 amino acids long. The V end was cut by 3 bases, the J end by 11 bases, with 11 bases between. Germline V CDR1 and CDR2: DFQATT, SNEGSKA (reference sequence). CDR3 nucleotide sequence: TGCAGTGCTAGCAACGGGGGGGCCCAGCATTTT. Its protein product is CSASNGGAQHF.

CDR3 protein: CASSPGTGTHNQPQHF. CDR3 nucleotide sequence: TGTGCCAGCAGCCCGGGGACAGGTACCCACAATCAGCCCCAGCATTTT. J is TRBJ1-5 and V is TRBV7-9; TRBD1 agrees at 8 bases. The CDR3 spans 16 residues. The V gene end was trimmed by 5 bases and the J gene end by 3 bases; junction bases not matched to a gene: 9. Germline values: CDR1 SEHNR, CDR2 FQNEAQ (reference sequence).

J is TRBJ1-2 and V is TRBV20-1; 8 bases match TRBD1. Germline V gene sequence: CDR1 DFQATT, CDR2 SNEGSKA (reference sequence). This CDR3 spans 15 amino acids. After removal of 3 bases from V and 8 bases from J, the junction contained 14 bases not matched to a gene. As DNA, the CDR3 is TGCAGTGCTAGTGGAGTCAGGGACAGGCGAGGGGGCTACACCTTC. It codes for CSASGVRDRRGGYTF.

V gene TRBV27 combines with J gene TRBJ2-2; 9 positions match TRBD2. The CDR3 is made up of 16 amino acids. V trimming: 8 bases; J trimming: 6 bases; junction bases outside the gene matches: 13. The germline V gene has CDR1 MNHEY and CDR2 SMNVEV (reference sequence). CDR3 protein: CASLAAGGRYAGELFF. CDR3 nucleotide sequence: TGTGCCAGCCTTGCCGCGGGGGGGCGATATGCCGGGGAGCTGTTTTTT.

The chain employs TRBV5-1 and TRBJ2-1, with D perhaps TRBD2 (5 bases). Germline-derived CDR1 and CDR2 are SGHRS and YFSETQ. This CDR3 is built from 17 residues. The V gene lost 1 base and the J gene lost 2 bases, with 16 bases spanning the gap. The CDR3 here is CASSLLWTRNAYNEQFF. CDR3 DNA sequence: TGCGCCAGCAGCTTGCTCTGGACTCGTAATGCCTACAATGAGCAGTTCTTC.

V gene TRBV7-9 combines with J gene TRBJ1-1; 8 nucleotides align to TRBD1. CDR3 length: 16 amino acids. Per germline, CDR1 SEHNR and CDR2 FQNEAQ (reference sequence). V lost 4 bases, J lost 0 bases, and 7 bases stayed unmatched. The CDR3 loop reads CASSSSGQGLNTEAFF. CDR3 sequence (DNA): TGTGCCAGCAGCTCAAGCGGACAGGGTTTGAACACTGAAGCTTTCTTT.

This clone was picked up one time. J is TRBJ2-7 and V is TRBV3-1 (or the pseudogene TRBV3-2), with 7 bases lining up with TRBD1. Germline V gene lookup returns CDR1 LGHDT and CDR2 YNNKEL (reference sequence). Trimming cost V 4 bases and J 3 bases; bases outside gene matches: 6. The CDR3 length is 14 residues. CDR3 region: CASSPRQGNYEQYF. CDR3 nucleotide sequence: TGTGCCAGCAGCCCCAGACAGGGAAACTACGAGCAGTACTTC.

J is TRBJ1-2 and V is TRBV25-1, with D possibly TRBD1 on 5 matching bases. The CDR3 extends over 14 amino acids. Germline loops: CDR1 MGHDK, CDR2 SYGVNS. V lost 2 bases and J 5 bases, leaving 12 bases between the germline ends. CDR3 in amino acids: CASSEDRQTYGYTF. For the CDR3, the DNA is TGTGCCAGCAGTGAAGATAGACAGACATATGGCTACACCTTC.

DNA for the CDR3: TGCAGCGTTTACGGGACAGGGGGCCCCGGGGAGCTGTTTTTT. This gives the protein CSVYGTGGPGELFF. The chain carries TRBV29-1 and TRBJ2-2; TRBD1 aligns across 12 bases. Germline V gene lookup returns CDR1 SQVTM and CDR2 ANQGSEA. J was trimmed by 6 bases and V by 5 bases; bases with no gene match: 4. This CDR3 is 14 amino acids long.

V usage is TRBV2 and J usage is TRBJ2-7, with 8 bases lining up with TRBD2. There are 15 residues in the CDR3. After removal of 3 bases from V and 2 bases from J, the junction contained 6 bases not matched to a gene. Per the germline V gene, CDR1 is SNHLY and CDR2 is FYNNEI. This CDR3 is CASSDSGGTPYEQYF. In nucleotides, the CDR3 is TGTGCCAGCAGTGATTCGGGGGGGACCCCCTACGAGCAGTACTTC.

The CDR3 DNA reads TGTGCCTGGGGACAGGGGAGTTTTGGGCAGTATTTT. Translation: CAWGQGSFGQYF. The chain joins TRBV30 to TRBJ2-3; 9 bases align to TRBD1. The length of the CDR3 is 12 residues. The V gene's germline CDR1 is GTSNPN and CDR2 SVGIG (reference sequence). With 5 bases clipped from V and 11 bases from J, the junction kept 8 bases outside the gene matches.

The V call is TRBV15, the J call TRBJ2-7, with a weak D call TRBD1 (6 bases). With 1 base removed from V and 1 base from J, the gap between germline ends came to 11 bases. The CDR3 runs to 15 residues. Germline assignment: CDR1 LNHNV and CDR2 YYDKDF (reference sequence). This CDR3 reads CATSRGPQGSYEQYF. The CDR3 DNA reads TGTGCCACCAGCAGAGGCCCACAGGGATCCTACGAGCAGTACTTC.

The chain uses TRBV30 and TRBJ1-4, with unresolved D. Germline CDR1 and CDR2: GTSNPN and SVGIG (reference sequence). The ends were cut back, 0 bases at V and 4 bases at J, with 9 bases in the middle. The CDR3 sequence is 14 residues long. The CDR3 region is CAWSVTSGNEKLFF. DNA for the CDR3: TGTGCCTGGAGTGTAACGAGCGGTAATGAAAAACTGTTTTTT.

This CDR3 reads CASSLRAGLQPQHF. The CDR3 coding sequence is TGCGCCAGCAGCTTGAGGGCAGGGCTCCAGCCCCAGCATTTT. V and J are TRBV5-1 and TRBJ1-5, with a tentative D call TRBD1 (5 bases). The germline V and J ends were trimmed by 1 base and 7 bases, with 12 bases remaining between them. The CDR3 has 14 amino acids. Germline V gene data show CDR1 as SGHRS and CDR2 as YFSETQ.